This passage covers 32 T cell receptor beta chains from one sample sequenced in a study of blood T cell repertoires in COVID-19. TCRdb's table, derived via immunoSEQ multiplex PCR, lists solely in-frame clones and lacks some. This sample carries under 80,000 clones, around 89% of them seen once, and the ten largest clones take roughly 6.8%. Sample: peripheral blood. These receptor sequences come from a woman older than 75 with active COVID-19.

This chain connects TRBV28 to TRBJ2-3; D is possibly TRBD2 (5 bases). CDR1 MDHEN and CDR2 SYDVKM come from the germline V gene. The CDR3 has 17 residues. V was clipped by 3 bases and J by 2 bases, with 18 bases between them. The CDR3 reads CASSFRSDSFYTDTQYF. The CDR3, as DNA: TGTGCCAGCAGTTTTCGTAGCGATTCGTTTTACACAGATACGCAGTATTTT.

The genes are TRBV7-9 and TRBJ2-2, with D hard to call. CDR3 length: 14 amino acids. V lost 5 bases and J 4 bases, leaving 11 bases between the germline ends. The germline V gene has CDR1 SEHNR and CDR2 FQNEAQ (reference sequence). This CDR3 reads CASSPPRSTGELFF. The CDR3 DNA reads TGTGCCAGCAGCCCCCCGCGGTCCACCGGGGAGCTGTTTTTT.

V usage is TRBV19 and J usage is TRBJ2-5, with TRBD2 matching 12 bases. Unmatched junction bases numbered 8, after V lost 5 bases and J lost 4 bases. Germline CDR1 is LNHDA and CDR2 is SQIVND (reference sequence). The CDR3 length is 16 residues. The CDR3 loop reads CASSFSASGRVETQYF. The CDR3 DNA reads as TGTGCCAGTAGTTTTTCCGCTAGCGGGAGGGTAGAGACCCAGTACTTC.

Comment on this clone: The identical CDR3 is also encoded by other nucleotide sequences in the sample. This chain joins TRBV28 and TRBJ1-4, with 7 positions matching TRBD1. The CDR3 runs 14 residues. Germline-derived CDR1 and CDR2 are MDHEN and SYDVKM. Unmatched junction bases numbered 5, after V lost 4 bases and J lost 6 bases. The CDR3 region is CASSWGQNHEKLFF. Written as DNA, the CDR3 is TGTGCCAGCAGTTGGGGACAGAACCATGAAAAACTGTTTTTT.

J is TRBJ2-1 and V is TRBV11-2; a possible D gene is TRBD2 (5 bases). Per the germline V gene, CDR1 is SGHAT and CDR2 is FQNNGV. The CDR3 spans 14 residues. V lost 4 bases to trimming and J lost 8 bases, with 15 bases between them. CDR3 nucleotides: TGTGCCAGCAGCTCCGAACTAGGGAGTTATGAGCAGTTCTTC. It translates to CASSSELGSYEQFF. The full variable domain, in which reference TRBV11-2 and TRBJ2-1 provide the parts outside the CDR3, is EAGVAQSPRYKIIEKRQSVAFWCNPISGHATLYWYQQILGQGPKLLIQFQNNGVVDDSQLPKDRFSAERLKGVDSTLKIQPAKLEDSAVYLCASSSELGSYEQFFGPGTRLTVL.

By frequency in the sample, this clone is medium-sized. The rearrangement uses TRBV4-3 and TRBJ1-1; 9 bases line up with TRBD1. V lost 1 base, J lost 5 bases, and 17 bases stayed unmatched. Looked up from germline, CDR1 is LGHNA and CDR2 is YSLEER. This CDR3 region has 19 residues. CDR3 loop: CASSQGTGTGLIWATEAFF. The CDR3 nucleotides read TGCGCCAGCAGCCAAGGTACCGGGACAGGGCTTATTTGGGCAACTGAAGCTTTCTTT.

Turning to this clone: Compared with germline, one end of the junction differs, possibly owing to a read error. This rearrangement joins TRBV5-1 to TRBJ2-7; a possible D gene is TRBD2 (7 bases). Germline CDR1 is SGHRS and CDR2 is YFSETQ. The CDR3 loop spans 14 amino acids. Written as DNA, the CDR3 is TGCGCCAGCAGGTTGGGAGGGGGTGACTACGAGCAGTACTTC. This codes for CASRLGGGDYEQYF.

The chain is built from TRBV28 and TRBJ1-2; 9 nucleotides align to TRBD1. V was clipped by 10 bases and J by 8 bases; unmatched bases: 20. The length of the CDR3 is 16 residues. Germline lookup yields CDR1 MDHEN and CDR2 SYDVKM. In DNA, the CDR3 is TGTGCCATCGAAACAGGGGGCGCTTTCAATATCGGAGGCTACACCTTC. Its protein is CAIETGGAFNIGGYTF.

CDR3 amino acids: CASSPDSNARLAARRGQFF. CDR3 DNA sequence: TGTGCCAGCAGCCCCGACTCCAACGCCCGGCTAGCGGCCCGGAGAGGGCAGTTCTTC. This rearrangement joins TRBV9 to TRBJ2-1; TRBD2 matches 7 bases. There are 19 residues in the CDR3. Germline loops: CDR1 SGDLS, CDR2 YYNGEE. V lost 4 bases, J lost 12 bases, and 28 bases stayed unmatched.

The CDR3: CASSQSGAPVYTF. The CDR3 DNA sequence: TGTGCCAGCAGCCAAAGTGGGGCTCCGGTCTACACCTTC. V and J are TRBV14 and TRBJ1-2; a possible D gene is TRBD1 (5 bases). Germline V lookup: CDR1 SGHDN, CDR2 FVKESK. The CDR3 covers 13 residues. V lost 2 bases and J lost 10, with 14 bases in between.

This chain connects TRBV6-4 to TRBJ1-6, with unresolved D. The CDR3 is made up of 13 amino acids. Trimming stripped 6 bases from V and 7 bases from J, with 10 bases between. Germline V gene lookup returns CDR1 MRHNA and CDR2 SNTAGT. This CDR3 is CASSRGGNSPLHF. For the CDR3, the DNA is TGTGCCAGCAGCCGAGGAGGGAATTCACCCCTCCACTTT.

V usage is TRBV2 and J usage is TRBJ2-7, with a tentative D call TRBD2 (5 bases). Per germline, CDR1 SNHLY and CDR2 FYNNEI. This CDR3 has 12 amino acids. V was shortened by 6 bases and J by 7 bases, with 13 bases between the two germline ends. The CDR3 DNA sequence: TGTGCCAGCAGGAAGGAGGTCGTTGAGCAGTACTTC. Amino acids: CASRKEVVEQYF.

The count of this clone is one. V usage is TRBV5-1 and J usage is TRBJ2-3; 10 nucleotides line up with TRBD1. V gave up 7 bases and J gave up 4 bases; unmatched junction bases: 6. The CDR3 has 14 residues. Germline loops: CDR1 SGHRS, CDR2 YFSETQ. CDR3 bases: TGCGCCAGCTCTGGACAGGGGGTCTCAGATACGCAGTATTTT. This translates into CASSGQGVSDTQYF.

The V gene is TRBV28, the J gene TRBJ1-4; TRBD1 is a possible D gene (5 bases). CDR3 length: 16 amino acids. V lost 2 bases, J lost 8 bases, and 18 bases lay in between. Germline V lookup: CDR1 MDHEN, CDR2 SYDVKM. In DNA, the CDR3 is TGTGCCAGCAGTTTAATGGGTCGAACAGGTGGCGAAAAACTGTTTTTT. Translation: CASSLMGRTGGEKLFF.

The chain recombines TRBV15 with TRBJ2-1; 8 nucleotides align to TRBD1. J lost 2 bases, V lost 5 bases, and 5 bases had no gene match. The germline gives CDR1 LNHNV, CDR2 YYDKDF (reference sequence). There are 15 residues in the CDR3. CDR3 bases: TGTGCCACCAGCTCCCTGGGACAGGCCTACAATGAGCAGTTCTTC. Encoded protein: CATSSLGQAYNEQFF.

The gene calls are TRBV20-1 and TRBJ2-2, with 7 bases aligning to TRBD2. J lost 4 bases, V lost 3 bases, and 5 bases had no gene match. Germline V lookup: CDR1 DFQATT, CDR2 SNEGSKA (reference sequence). CDR3 size: 14 residues. CDR3 bases: TGCAGTGCTAGTAGGACTAGAGCCACCGGGGAGCTGTTTTTT. It yields the protein CSASRTRATGELFF.

This chain connects TRBV3-1 (or the pseudogene TRBV3-2) to TRBJ1-1, with unresolved D. Trimming cost V 6 bases and J 10 bases, with 18 bases left between them. The CDR3 extends over 13 amino acids. Germline V gene lookup returns CDR1 LGHDT and CDR2 YNNKEL (reference sequence). The DNA for the CDR3 is TGTGCCAGCAGTCCAAACAGCTTACTGCGAGCTTTCTTT. Translation: CASSPNSLLRAFF.

This clone was recorded once. The chain recombines TRBV28 with TRBJ2-2; D may be TRBD2 (5 bases). Per germline, CDR1 MDHEN and CDR2 SYDVKM. Trimming stripped 8 bases from V and 5 bases from J, with 15 bases between. The CDR3 runs to 14 residues. The CDR3 is CASLHGRRTGELFF. CDR3 DNA: TGTGCCAGCCTTCACGGACGGAGGACCGGGGAGCTGTTTTTT.

This chain joins TRBV6-5 and TRBJ1-3; the D gene is possibly TRBD1 (6 bases). The V end was cut by 4 bases, the J end by 0 bases, with 13 bases between. Germline V gene data show CDR1 as MNHEY and CDR2 as SVGAGI. This CDR3 contains 16 residues. The CDR3 reads CASSSDRQYSGNTIYF. The CDR3 DNA reads TGTGCCAGCAGTTCGGACAGACAATACTCTGGAAACACCATATATTTT.

This rearrangement joins TRBV15 to TRBJ2-7, with a possible D match to TRBD1 (5 bases). V was clipped by 0 bases and J by 5 bases, with 17 bases between them. The CDR3 sequence is 16 residues long. The V gene's germline CDR1 is LNHNV and CDR2 YYDKDF (reference sequence). The CDR3, as DNA: TGTGCCACCAGCAGAGATCTTCGTAGGGGTCTGGACGAGCAGTACTTC. This encodes CATSRDLRRGLDEQYF.

The rearrangement links TRBV7-2 to TRBJ2-5, with D perhaps matching TRBD1 (6 bases). The length of the CDR3 is 16 residues. Germline V gene sequence: CDR1 SGHTA, CDR2 FQGNSA. The ends were cut back, 1 base at V and 2 bases at J, with 14 bases in the middle. CDR3 nucleotides: TGTGCCAGCAGCTTAGGTACAGGGCCGTTTCAAGAGACCCAGTACTTC. It is translated as CASSLGTGPFQETQYF.

The chain carries TRBV6-1 and TRBJ2-2; perhaps TRBD2 as D (6 bases). The CDR3 is 15 amino acids. V lost 2 bases and J 5 bases, leaving 12 bases between the germline ends. The germline V gene encodes CDR1 MNHNS and CDR2 SASEGT. In DNA, the CDR3 is TGTGCCAGCAGTGAACAGGCTAGCGTTACCGGGGAGCTGTTTTTT. Protein: CASSEQASVTGELFF.

The chain has TRBV3-1 (or the pseudogene TRBV3-2) and TRBJ2-7, with D perhaps matching TRBD2 (5 bases). Trimming left V 4 bases short and J 6 bases short, with 10 bases between. There are 12 residues in the CDR3. The germline V gene has CDR1 LGHDT and CDR2 YNNKEL (reference sequence). DNA of the CDR3: TGTGCCAGCAGCCCCCGGGGAAGCGAGCAGTACTTC. Translation gives CASSPRGSEQYF.

This chain connects TRBV2 to TRBJ1-5, with unresolved D. Germline assignment: CDR1 SNHLY and CDR2 FYNNEI. CDR3 length: 14 amino acids. V was trimmed by 3 bases and J by 0 bases, leaving 6 bases between them. CDR3 loop: CASSEGSSNQPQHF. The CDR3 DNA reads TGTGCCAGCAGTGAGGGCAGTAGCAATCAGCCCCAGCATTTT. Drawing the rest from reference TRBV2 and TRBJ1-5, the complete variable domain is EPEVTQTPSHQVTQMGQEVILRCVPISNHLYFYWYRQILGQKVEFLVSFYNNEISEKSEIFDDQFSVERPDGSNFTLKIRSTKLEDSAMYFCASSEGSSNQPQHFGDGTRLSIL.

The chain employs TRBV4-3 and TRBJ1-4, with D possibly TRBD1 on 5 matching bases. The CDR3 runs to 16 residues. The germline V and J ends were trimmed by 1 base and 6 bases, with 15 bases remaining between them. Germline CDR1 is LGHNA and CDR2 is YSLEER. CDR3 in DNA: TGCGCCAGCAGCCAAGGCATCCAGGGTTTCGATGAAAAACTGTTTTTT. This sequence encodes CASSQGIQGFDEKLFF.

The chain recombines TRBV5-4 with TRBJ1-1; D unresolved. CDR1 and CDR2 (germline): SGHNT, YYREEE (reference sequence). The CDR3 totals 13 residues. V was clipped by 10 bases and J by 1 base, with 14 bases between them. The CDR3 sequence: CAPHRESNTEAFF. The CDR3 DNA reads TGTGCCCCACACCGGGAGTCGAACACTGAAGCTTTCTTT.

The rearrangement joins TRBV15 to TRBJ1-3; D gene unclear. Germline V gene sequence: CDR1 LNHNV, CDR2 YYDKDF (reference sequence). The germline V and J ends were trimmed by 3 bases and 4 bases, with 4 bases remaining between them. The CDR3 contains 12 residues. The CDR3 nucleotides are TGTGCCACCAGCAGTCCAGGAAACACCATATATTTT. This sequence encodes CATSSPGNTIYF.

This sequence joins TRBV11-1 and TRBJ2-7, with 7 bases identical to TRBD1. Germline loops: CDR1 SGHAT, CDR2 FQDESV (reference sequence). The length of the CDR3 is 16 residues. V gave up 4 bases and J gave up 3 bases; unmatched junction bases: 12. CDR3 sequence: CASSYRVGTDYYEQYF. The CDR3 DNA sequence: TGTGCCAGCAGCTACAGAGTCGGGACAGACTACTACGAGCAGTACTTC.

The chain recombines TRBV6-4 with TRBJ1-6; the match to TRBD1 covers 9 bases. This CDR3 is built from 14 residues. Trimming at V came to 6 bases and at J to 7 bases, leaving 4 bases not matched to a gene. Germline CDR1 and CDR2: MRHNA and SNTAGT. The CDR3 region has the DNA TGTGCCAGCAGCCGGGACAGGGACAATTCACCCCTCCACTTT. The encoded protein is CASSRDRDNSPLHF.

This chain uses TRBV15 with TRBJ2-1; 11 positions agree with TRBD2. CDR1 is LNHNV, CDR2 YYDKDF, per germline (reference sequence). J lost 8 bases, V lost 9 bases, and 12 bases had no gene match. There are 15 residues in the CDR3. The CDR3 here is CATRTPTSGTYEQFF. In nucleotides, the CDR3 is TGTGCCACTCGAACTCCGACTAGCGGGACCTATGAGCAGTTCTTC.

This clone was observed a handful of times. CDR3 nucleotide sequence: TGTGCCAGCAGTTACAGTTCTGTCACTGAAGCTTTCTTT. It specifies CASSYSSVTEAFF. The chain recombines TRBV28 with TRBJ1-1; the D is unclear. The CDR3 spans 13 residues. The germline V gene has CDR1 MDHEN and CDR2 SYDVKM. Trimming removed 4 bases from V and 4 bases from J, with 10 bases in between.

CDR3 nucleotide sequence: TGTGCCAGCAGTGCGGGGGGTAGCTCCTACGAGCAGTACTTC. Translated, it gives CASSAGGSSYEQYF. V gene TRBV2 combines with J gene TRBJ2-7, with TRBD2 matching over 7 bases. Trimming took 4 bases from V and 0 from J; bases not matched to a gene: 3. The CDR3 loop spans 14 amino acids. The germline CDR1 and CDR2 sequences are SNHLY and FYNNEI.